Described below is a single T cell receptor (beta chain) sequence and its context. The data stem from a study of blood T cell repertoires in COVID-19. Looking at the study overall: Collection of acute and convalescent COVID-19 samples took place in the United States, Italy and Spain. PBMCs, B-cell-depleted T cells, or T cells provided the cDNA or gDNA that made up the material.

CDR1 is LGHNA, CDR2 YNFKEQ, per germline. The CDR3 totals 17 residues. V trimming: 7 bases; J trimming: 1 base; junction bases outside the gene matches: 15. Original methodology: By means of reference gene primer amplification, nucleated cell counts were estimated. Sequencing was performed with immunoSEQ multiplex PCR; in TCRdb, only in-frame clones are kept and a portion is missing. V and J calls and clone size are given by that table; D and trimming were obtained from the DNA. The sample carries fewer than 200,000 clones, around four fifths recorded once. The chain couples TRBV4-2 to TRBJ1-1; 7 nucleotides agree with TRBD1. The sequencing sample was made of peripheral blood. This TCR was recovered from a man aged 40-55 years who had recovered from COVID-19. The CDR3 DNA is TGTGCCAGCAAGGGGACGGGGGACAGCCCGAAGAACACTGAAGCTTTCTTT. Protein sequence: CASKGTGDSPKNTEAFF.